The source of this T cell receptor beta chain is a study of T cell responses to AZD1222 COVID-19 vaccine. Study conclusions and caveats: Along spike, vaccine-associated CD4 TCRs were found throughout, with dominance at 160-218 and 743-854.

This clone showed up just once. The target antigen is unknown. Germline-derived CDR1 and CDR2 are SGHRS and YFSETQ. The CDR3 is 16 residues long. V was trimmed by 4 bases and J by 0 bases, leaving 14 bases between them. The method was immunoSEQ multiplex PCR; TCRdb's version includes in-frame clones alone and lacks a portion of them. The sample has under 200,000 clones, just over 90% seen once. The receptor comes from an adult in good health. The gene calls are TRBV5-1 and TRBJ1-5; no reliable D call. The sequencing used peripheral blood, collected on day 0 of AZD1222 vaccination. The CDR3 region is CASSAAGPYSNQPQHF. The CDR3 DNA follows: TGCGCCAGCAGCGCGGCGGGCCCTTATAGCAATCAGCCCCAGCATTTT. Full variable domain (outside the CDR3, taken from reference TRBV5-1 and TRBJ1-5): KAGVTQTPRYLIKTRGQQVTLSCSPISGHRSVSWYQQTPGQGLQFLFEYFSETQRNKGNFPGRFSGRQFSNSRSEMNVSTLELGDSALYLCASSAAGPYSNQPQHFGDGTRLSIL.